The table lists the clone carrying this TCR beta chain with a few counts. Its antigen is still unknown. This CDR3 spans 13 amino acids. The V end was cut by 2 bases, the J end by 5 bases, with 9 bases between. Germline V gene lookup returns CDR1 ENHRY and CDR2 SYGVKD. The sample originates from a study of graft-versus-host responses after intestinal transplantation. The study's findings and limits: Association was observed between peak circulating GvH clone levels and early post-transplant HvG declines.

The protocol was immunoSEQ multiplex PCR, while the TCRdb copy is restricted to in-frame clones and leaves out a portion. The sample records about 14,000 clones, approximately 59% being singletons. Both intraepithelial and lamina propria lymphocytes were released by processing graft tissue. The chain has TRBV10-3 and TRBJ2-5; the D is unclear. The receptor comes from a human patient who received an intestinal transplant, so some T cells may come from the graft donor. Sequenced here: ileum tissue, sampled 524 days after transplant. This CDR3 reads CAISESSQETQYF. CDR3 DNA sequence: TGTGCCATCAGTGAGAGTAGCCAGGAGACCCAGTACTTC.